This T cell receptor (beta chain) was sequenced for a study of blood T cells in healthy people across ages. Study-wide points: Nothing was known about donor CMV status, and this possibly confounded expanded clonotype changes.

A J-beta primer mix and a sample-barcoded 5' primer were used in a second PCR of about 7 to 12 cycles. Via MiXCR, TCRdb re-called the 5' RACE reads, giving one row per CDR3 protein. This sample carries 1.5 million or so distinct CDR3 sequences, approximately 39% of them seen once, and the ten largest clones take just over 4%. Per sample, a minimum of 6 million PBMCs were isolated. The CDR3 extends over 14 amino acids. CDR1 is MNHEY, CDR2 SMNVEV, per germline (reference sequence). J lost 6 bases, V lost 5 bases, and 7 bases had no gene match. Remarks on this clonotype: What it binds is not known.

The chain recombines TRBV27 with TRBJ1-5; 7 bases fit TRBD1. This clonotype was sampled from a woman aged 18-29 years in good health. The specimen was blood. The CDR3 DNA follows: TGTGCCAGCAGTAGACAGGGATTTGTTCAGCCCCAGCATTTT. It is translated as CASSRQGFVQPQHF.